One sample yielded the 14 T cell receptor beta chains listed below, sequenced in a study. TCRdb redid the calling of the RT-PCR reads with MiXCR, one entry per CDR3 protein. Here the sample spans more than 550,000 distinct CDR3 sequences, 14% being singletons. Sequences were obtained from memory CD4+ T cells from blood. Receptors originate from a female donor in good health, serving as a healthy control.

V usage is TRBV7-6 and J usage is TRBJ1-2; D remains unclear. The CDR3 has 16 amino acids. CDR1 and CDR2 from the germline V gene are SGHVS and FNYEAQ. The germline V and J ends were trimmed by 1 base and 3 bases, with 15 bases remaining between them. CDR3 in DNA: TGTGCCAGCAGCTTAGGAGTGAGAGCGGAACACTATGGCTACACCTTC. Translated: CASSLGVRAEHYGYTF.

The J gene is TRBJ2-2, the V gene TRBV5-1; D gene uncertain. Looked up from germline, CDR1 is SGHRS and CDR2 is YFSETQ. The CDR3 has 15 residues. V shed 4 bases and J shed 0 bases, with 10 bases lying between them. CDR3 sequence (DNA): TGCGCCAGCAGCCCTACAACCTCGAACACCGGGGAGCTGTTTTTT. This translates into CASSPTTSNTGELFF.

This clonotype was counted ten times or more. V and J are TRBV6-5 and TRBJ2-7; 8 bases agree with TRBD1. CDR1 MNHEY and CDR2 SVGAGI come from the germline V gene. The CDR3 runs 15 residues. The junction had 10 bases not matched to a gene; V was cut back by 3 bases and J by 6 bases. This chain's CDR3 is CASSYFGTGTGEQYF. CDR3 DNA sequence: TGTGCCAGCAGTTATTTTGGGACAGGTACTGGCGAGCAGTACTTC.

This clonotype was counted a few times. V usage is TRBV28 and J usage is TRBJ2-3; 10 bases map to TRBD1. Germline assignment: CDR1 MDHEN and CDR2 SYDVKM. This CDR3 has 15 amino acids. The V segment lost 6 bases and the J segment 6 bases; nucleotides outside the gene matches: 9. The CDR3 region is CASSPPGQGIDTQYF. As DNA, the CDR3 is TGTGCCAGCAGCCCCCCGGGACAGGGGATCGATACGCAGTATTTT. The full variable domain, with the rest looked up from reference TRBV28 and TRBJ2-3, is DVKVTQSSRYLVKRTGEKVFLECVQDMDHENMFWYRQDPGLGLRLIYFSYDVKMKEKGDIPEGYSVSREKKERFSLILESASTNQTSMYLCASSPPGQGIDTQYFGPGTRLTVL.

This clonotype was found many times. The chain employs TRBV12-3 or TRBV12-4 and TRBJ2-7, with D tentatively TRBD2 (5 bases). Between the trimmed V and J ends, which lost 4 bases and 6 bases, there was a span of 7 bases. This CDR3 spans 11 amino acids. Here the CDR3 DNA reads TGTGCCAGCAGTTGGGCGGGCGAGCAGTACTTC. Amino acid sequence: CASSWAGEQYF.

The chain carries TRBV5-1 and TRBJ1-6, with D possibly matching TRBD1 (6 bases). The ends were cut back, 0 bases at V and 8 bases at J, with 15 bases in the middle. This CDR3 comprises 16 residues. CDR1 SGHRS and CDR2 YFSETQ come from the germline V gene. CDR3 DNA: TGCGCCAGCAGCTTGGGCACAGGGCGGGACGATTCACCCCTCCACTTT. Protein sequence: CASSLGTGRDDSPLHF.

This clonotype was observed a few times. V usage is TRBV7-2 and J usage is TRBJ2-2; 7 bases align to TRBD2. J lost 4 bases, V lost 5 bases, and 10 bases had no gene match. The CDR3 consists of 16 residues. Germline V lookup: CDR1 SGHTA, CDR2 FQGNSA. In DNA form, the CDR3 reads TGTGCCAGCAGCCGCTTCGGCGGGAGCATCACCGGGGAGCTGTTTTTT. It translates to CASSRFGGSITGELFF.

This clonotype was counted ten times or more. CDR3 in amino acids: CASRTLSGQETQYF. The CDR3 DNA sequence: TGTGCCAGCAGGACCCTCAGCGGTCAAGAGACCCAGTACTTC. The chain is built from TRBV12-3 or TRBV12-4 and TRBJ2-5; possible D gene TRBD2, 5 bases. The CDR3 sequence is 14 residues long. Trimming left V 6 bases short and J 2 bases short, with 13 bases between.

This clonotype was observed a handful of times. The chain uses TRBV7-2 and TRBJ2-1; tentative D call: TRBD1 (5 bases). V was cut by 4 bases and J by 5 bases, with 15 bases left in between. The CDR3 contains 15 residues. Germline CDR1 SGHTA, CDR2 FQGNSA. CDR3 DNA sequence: TGTGCCAGCAGCTCCCAGCAGGGATACGACAATGAGCAGTTCTTC. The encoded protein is CASSSQQGYDNEQFF.

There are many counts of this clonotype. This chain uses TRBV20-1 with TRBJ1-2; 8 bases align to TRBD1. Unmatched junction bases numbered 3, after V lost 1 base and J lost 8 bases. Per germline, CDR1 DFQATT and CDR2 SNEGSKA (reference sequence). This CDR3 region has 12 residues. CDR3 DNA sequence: TGCAGTGCTAGAGTAGGGGACAGGGGCTACACCTTC. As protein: CSARVGDRGYTF.

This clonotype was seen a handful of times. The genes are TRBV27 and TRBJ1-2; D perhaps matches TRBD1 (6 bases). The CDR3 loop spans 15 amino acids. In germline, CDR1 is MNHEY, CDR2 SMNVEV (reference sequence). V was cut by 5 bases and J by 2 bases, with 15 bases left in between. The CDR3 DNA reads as TGTGCCAGCAGTCCACAGGGAGGGCTAAACTATGGCTACACCTTC. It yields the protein CASSPQGGLNYGYTF.

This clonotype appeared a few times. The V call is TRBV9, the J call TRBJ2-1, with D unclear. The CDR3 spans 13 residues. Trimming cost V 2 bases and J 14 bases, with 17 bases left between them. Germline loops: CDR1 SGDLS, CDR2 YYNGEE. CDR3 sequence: CASSVIMAGLEFF. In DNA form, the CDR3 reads TGTGCCAGCAGCGTCATTATGGCTGGATTGGAGTTCTTC.

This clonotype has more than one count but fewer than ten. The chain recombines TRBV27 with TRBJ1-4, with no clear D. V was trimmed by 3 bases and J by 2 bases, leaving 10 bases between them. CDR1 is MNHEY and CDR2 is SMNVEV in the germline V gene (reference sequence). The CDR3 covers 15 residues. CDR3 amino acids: CASSFAPGTNEKLFF. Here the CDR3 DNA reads TGTGCCAGCAGTTTCGCCCCCGGGACTAATGAAAAACTGTTTTTT.

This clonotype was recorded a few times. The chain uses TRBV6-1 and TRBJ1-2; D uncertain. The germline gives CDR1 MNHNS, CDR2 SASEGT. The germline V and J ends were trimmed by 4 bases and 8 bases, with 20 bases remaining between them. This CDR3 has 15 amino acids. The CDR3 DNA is TGTGCCAGCAGTGTGGCGCGGTCCAGGCACGCGGGCTACACCTTC. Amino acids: CASSVARSRHAGYTF.